This entry lists 2 T cell receptor beta chains sequenced from one sample in a study of CD8+ T cells in alopecia areata. Treatment here: oral pan-JAK inhibitor, 5-10 mg twice daily. Once RNA had been extracted, it was reverse transcribed into cDNA to act as the sequencing template. The repertoire was sequenced with immunoSEQ multiplex PCR; TCRdb's copy has only in-frame clones and lacks some. Among 160,000 or so clones, about three fifths were seen once, and the ten largest hold more than 0.7%. The sample consisted of CD4+ T cells sorted from blood, taken at week 4, from a patient treated with tofacitinib. Receptors were obtained from a human donor with alopecia areata.

The rearrangement links TRBV29-1 to TRBJ1-2; D remains unclear. CDR3 length: 12 residues. The ends were cut back, 4 bases at V and 3 bases at J, with 9 bases in the middle. Germline-derived CDR1 and CDR2 are SQVTM and ANQGSEA. The chain's CDR3 is CSVVVSDYGYTF. CDR3 bases: TGCAGCGTTGTGGTTTCGGACTATGGCTACACCTTC.

In regard to this clone: Other nucleotide sequences from this sample produce the same CDR3. The chain carries TRBV29-1 and TRBJ2-5, with D maybe TRBD2 (5 bases). This CDR3 region has 12 residues. Germline V lookup: CDR1 SQVTM, CDR2 ANQGSEA. Trimming stripped 4 bases from V and 1 base from J, with 7 bases between. CDR3 nucleotide sequence: TGCAGCGTTGCTCGGGGCCAAGAGACCCAGTACTTC. Translation: CSVARGQETQYF.